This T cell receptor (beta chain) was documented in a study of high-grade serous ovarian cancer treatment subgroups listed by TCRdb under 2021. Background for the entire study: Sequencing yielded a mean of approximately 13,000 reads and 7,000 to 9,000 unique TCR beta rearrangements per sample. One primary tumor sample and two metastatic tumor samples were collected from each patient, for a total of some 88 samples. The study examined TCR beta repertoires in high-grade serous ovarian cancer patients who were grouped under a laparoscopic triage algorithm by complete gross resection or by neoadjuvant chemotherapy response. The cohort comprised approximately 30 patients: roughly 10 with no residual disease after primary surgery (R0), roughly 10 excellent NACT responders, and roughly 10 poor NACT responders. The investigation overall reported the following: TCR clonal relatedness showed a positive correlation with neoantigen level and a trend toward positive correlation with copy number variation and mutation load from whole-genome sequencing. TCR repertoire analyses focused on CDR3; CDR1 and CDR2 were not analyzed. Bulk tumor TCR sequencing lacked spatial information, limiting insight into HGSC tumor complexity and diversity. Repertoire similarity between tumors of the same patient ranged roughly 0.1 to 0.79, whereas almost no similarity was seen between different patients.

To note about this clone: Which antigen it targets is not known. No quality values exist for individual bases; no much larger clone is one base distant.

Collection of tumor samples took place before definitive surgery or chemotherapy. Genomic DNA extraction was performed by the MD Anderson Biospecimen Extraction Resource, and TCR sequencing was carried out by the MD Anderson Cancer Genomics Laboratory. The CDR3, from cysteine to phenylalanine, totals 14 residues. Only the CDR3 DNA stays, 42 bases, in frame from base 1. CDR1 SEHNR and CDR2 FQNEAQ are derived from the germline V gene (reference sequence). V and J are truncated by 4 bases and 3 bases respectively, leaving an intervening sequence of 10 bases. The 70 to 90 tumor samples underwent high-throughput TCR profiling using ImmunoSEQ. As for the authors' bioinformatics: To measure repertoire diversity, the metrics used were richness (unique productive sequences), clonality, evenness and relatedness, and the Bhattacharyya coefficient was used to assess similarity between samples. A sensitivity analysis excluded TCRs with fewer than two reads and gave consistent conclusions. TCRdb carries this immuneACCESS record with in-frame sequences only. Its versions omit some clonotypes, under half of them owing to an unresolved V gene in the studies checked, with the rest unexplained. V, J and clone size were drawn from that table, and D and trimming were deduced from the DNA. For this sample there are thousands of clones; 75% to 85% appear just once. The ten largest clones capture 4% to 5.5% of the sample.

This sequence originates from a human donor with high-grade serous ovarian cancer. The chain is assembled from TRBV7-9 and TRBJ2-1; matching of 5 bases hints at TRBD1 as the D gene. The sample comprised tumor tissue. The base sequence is TGTGCCAGCAGCTCAGTAACAGGCTACAATGAGCAGTTCTTC. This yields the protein CASSSVTGYNEQFF. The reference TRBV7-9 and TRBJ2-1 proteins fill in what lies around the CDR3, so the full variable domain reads DTGVSQNPRHKITKRGQNVTFRCDPISEHNRLYWYRQTLGQGPEFLTYFQNEAQLEKSRLLSDRFSAERPKGSFSTLEIQRTEQGDSAMYLCASSSVTGYNEQFFGPGTRLTVL.